This TCR beta chain is drawn from a study of T cells expressing NK-cell markers. Study-level points and caveats: Where several donors were concerned, these clonotypes also led the CD3+CD56-NKG2C+ fraction.

Using the 5' RACE reads, TCRdb records one entry per CDR3 protein without DNA. Its clone listing holds a few hundred thousand distinct CDR3 sequences. The CDR3 spans 17 residues. Looked up from germline, CDR1 is KGHDR and CDR2 is SFDVKD. Points on this clonotype: Antigen specificity is unknown.

This TCR was recovered from a man in his late teens or twenties in good health. The chain combines TRBV24-1 with TRBJ2-2; TCRdb's D call of TRBD1 is untestable without DNA. The sample was blood T cells: a sorted CD56 or NKG2C T cell subset, CD4+ or CD8+ T cells, or bulk PBMC T cells (not recorded which). The CDR3 region is CATSDFSGTGGGGELFF.